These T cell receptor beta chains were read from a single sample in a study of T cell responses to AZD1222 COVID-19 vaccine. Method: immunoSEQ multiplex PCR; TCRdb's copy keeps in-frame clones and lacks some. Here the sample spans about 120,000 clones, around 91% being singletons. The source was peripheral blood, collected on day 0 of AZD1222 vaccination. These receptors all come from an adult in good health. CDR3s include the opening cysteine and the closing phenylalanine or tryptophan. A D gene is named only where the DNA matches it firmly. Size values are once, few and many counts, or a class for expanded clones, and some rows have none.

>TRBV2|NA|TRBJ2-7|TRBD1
TGTGCCAGCAGTGAAGAGGTAGAGACAGGGGTCCTCTGCTTC
CASSEEVETGVLCF
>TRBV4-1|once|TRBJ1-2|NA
TGCGCCAGCAGCCCCCACCGGGGGAACTATGGCTACACCTTC
CASSPHRGNYGYTF
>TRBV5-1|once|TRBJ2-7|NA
TGCGCCAGCAGCTCGTCAAACCGCTACGAGCAGTACTTC
CASSSSNRYEQYF
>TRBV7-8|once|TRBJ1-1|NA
TGTGCCAGCAGCTTAGAAATGGAGGGCTCTGAAGCTTTCTTT
CASSLEMEGSEAFF
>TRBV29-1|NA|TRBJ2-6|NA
TGCAGCGTTGGGGCAGCCGGGGCCAACGTCCTGACTTTC
CSVGAAGANVLTF
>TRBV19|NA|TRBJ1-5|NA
TGTGCCAGCGGAATTTTTAATCAGCCCCAGCATTTT
CASGIFNQPQHF
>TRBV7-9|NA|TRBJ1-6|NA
TGTGCCAGCAGCTTACAGGGTGGGGATTCACCCCTCCACTTT
CASSLQGGDSPLHF
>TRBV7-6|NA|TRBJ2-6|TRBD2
TGTGCCAGCAGCCCGGGACTAGTAGTGGGTTCTGGGGCCAACGTCCTGACTTTC
CASSPGLVVGSGANVLTF
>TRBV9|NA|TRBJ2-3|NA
TGTGCCAGCAGCGCCCCTCGGCGGGGGCGCACAGATACGCAGTATTTT
CASSAPRRGRTDTQYF
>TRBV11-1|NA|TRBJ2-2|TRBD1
TGTGCCAGCAGCTCGACAGGGGACCCAAACACCGGGGAGCTGTTTTTT
CASSSTGDPNTGELFF
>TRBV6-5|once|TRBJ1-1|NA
TGTGCCAGCAGTCAGGGATTGAACACTGAAGCTTTCTTT
CASSQGLNTEAFF
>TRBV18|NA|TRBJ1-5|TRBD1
TGTGCCAGCTCCCGCTCATGGACAGGGGGCAATCAGCCCCAGCATTTT
CASSRSWTGGNQPQHF